Only a few counts were recorded for the clone carrying this T cell receptor beta chain. Its antigen is undetermined. This record belongs to a study of glioma-infiltrating T cells. TCR alpha and beta CDR3 regions were amplified from RNA using iRepertoire nested multiplex PCR. One-step reverse transcription and amplification started from approximately 100-400 ng of tissue mRNA or PBMC total RNA. One entry per CDR3 protein, called by TCRdb with MiXCR from the multiplex PCR reads. The profile shows approximately 120,000 distinct CDR3 sequences, approximately 25% of them singletons. Findings and limits, study-wide: Very few CDR3 sequences were shared between tissue and blood. Tissue-blood divergence was below expectation in non-neoplastic patients, above in gliomas.

The germline gives CDR1 ENHRY, CDR2 SYGVKD. Trimming took off 7 bases at V and 9 bases at J, with 21 bases between the two ends. The CDR3 is 14 residues long. The clonotype comes from a human donor with low-grade glioma or glioblastoma, undergoing nonglioma brain surgery, or in good health (not recorded which). The V gene is TRBV10-3, the J gene TRBJ1-2; possible D gene TRBD1, 5 bases. Material: glioma tissue, nonneoplastic brain tissue, or PBMCs (not recorded which). CDR3 nucleotides: TGTGCCATCACGGGGGATATAACGGGTGGCAGCTACACCTTC. Amino acids: CAITGDITGGSYTF.